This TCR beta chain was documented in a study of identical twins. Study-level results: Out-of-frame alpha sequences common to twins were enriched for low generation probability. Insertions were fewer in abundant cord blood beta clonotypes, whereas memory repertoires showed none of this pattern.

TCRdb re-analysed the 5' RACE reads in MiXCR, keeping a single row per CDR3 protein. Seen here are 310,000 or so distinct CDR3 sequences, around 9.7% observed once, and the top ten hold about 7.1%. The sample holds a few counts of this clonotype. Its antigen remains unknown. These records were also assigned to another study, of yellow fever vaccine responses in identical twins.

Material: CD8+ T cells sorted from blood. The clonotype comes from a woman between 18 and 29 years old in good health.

This CDR3 reads CASSEPGTFGHGEQYF. Written as DNA, the CDR3 is TGCGCCAGCAGTGAGCCAGGGACGTTCGGGCACGGCGAGCAGTACTTC. The chain links TRBV10-2 to TRBJ2-7; either TRBD1 or TRBD2 may supply D (5 bases each). The CDR3 sequence is 16 residues long. The V end lost 2 bases, the J end lost 6 bases, and 20 bases lay between the germline ends. Per the germline V gene, CDR1 is WSHSY and CDR2 is SAAADI.